The sample holds a few counts of the clone carrying this T cell receptor (beta chain). Its antigen is currently unknown. Second-dose groups at about 4 or about 12 weeks were pooled. This sample stems from a study of T cell responses to AZD1222 COVID-19 vaccine. The study's findings and limits: It was only six AZD1222 recipients who were seropositive at baseline. Repertoire sampling happened only post peak T cell response.

Trimming took off 1 base at V and 1 base at J, with 7 bases between the two ends. Germline V CDR1 and CDR2: LNHNV, YYDKDF (reference sequence). This CDR3 region has 14 residues. Using immunoSEQ multiplex PCR, the repertoire was profiled, and TCRdb retains in-frame clones only, with some absent. The sample lists approximately 150,000 clones, 90% occurring once. The chain links TRBV15 to TRBJ1-1; D is uncertain. This receptor was obtained from an adult who received the AZD1222 COVID-19 vaccine. Material: peripheral blood, obtained 28 days after the second AZD1222 dose. CDR3: CATSRGETNTEAFF. CDR3 nucleotides: TGTGCCACCAGCAGAGGGGAGACGAACACTGAAGCTTTCTTT.